The 15 T cell receptor beta chains below come from one sample, sequenced in a study of T cells in Graves' hyperthyroidism and ophthalmopathy. Amplification yielded TCR beta CDR3 regions, with RNA transcripts as the source. The HTBI primer set was used in a first-round RT-PCR of the TCR CDR3. TCRdb analysed the multiplex PCR reads with MiXCR anew, one entry per CDR3 protein. This table has 490,000 or so distinct CDR3 sequences, about 20% appearing once. The sample comprised blood. Source of these receptors: a man aged 35 to 55 with Graves' ophthalmopathy.

This clonotype was detected many times. The V and J genes are TRBV6-1 and TRBJ2-5; 9 bases are shared with TRBD1. The CDR3 covers 14 residues. V trimming: 5 bases; J trimming: 5 bases; junction bases outside the gene matches: 6. From germline, CDR1 is MNHNS and CDR2 SASEGT. Here the CDR3 DNA reads TGTGCCAGCAGTCCAGGGACAGGGATTGAGACCCAGTACTTC. Its translation: CASSPGTGIETQYF.

The CDR3 here is CASREVATNEKLFF. CDR3 in DNA: TGCGCCAGCAGGGAAGTAGCAACTAATGAAAAACTGTTTTTT. This rearrangement joins TRBV5-1 to TRBJ1-4; D remains ambiguous. Germline V gene lookup returns CDR1 SGHRS and CDR2 YFSETQ. This CDR3 comprises 14 residues. Trimming removed 5 bases from V and 0 bases from J, with 8 bases in between.

About this clonotype itself: A junction boundary mismatches the germline segment, possibly from a read error. The rearrangement links TRBV5-1 to TRBJ1-1; D may be TRBD1 (6 bases). CDR3 length: 14 residues. Germline CDR1 reads SGHRS; CDR2 reads YFSETQ. Here the CDR3 DNA reads TGCGCCAGCAGCACGGACAGCATGAACACTGAAACTTTCTTT. Encoded protein: CASSTDSMNTETFF.

This clonotype has a count of ten or more. The chain uses TRBV20-1 and TRBJ2-1; 12 nucleotides align to TRBD2. The CDR3 loop spans 15 amino acids. Germline V gene data show CDR1 as DFQATT and CDR2 as SNEGSKA (reference sequence). After removal of 2 bases from V and 6 bases from J, the junction contained 5 bases not matched to a gene. CDR3 residues: CSARTPGLAGNEQFF. CDR3 nucleotide sequence: TGCAGTGCTAGAACGCCGGGACTAGCGGGCAATGAGCAGTTCTTC.

The gene calls are TRBV28 and TRBJ1-5, with 8 bases identical to TRBD1. The CDR3 extends over 13 amino acids. Trimming at V came to 7 bases and at J to 7 bases, leaving 6 bases not matched to a gene. Germline V gene sequence: CDR1 MDHEN, CDR2 SYDVKM. The CDR3 nucleotides are TGTGCCAGCATTTTCACAGGGGGGCAGCCCCAGCATTTT. As protein: CASIFTGGQPQHF.

This clonotype was recorded at least ten times. The chain recombines TRBV28 with TRBJ2-7; 12 positions agree with TRBD2. The V segment lost 5 bases and the J segment 5 bases; nucleotides outside the gene matches: 4. This CDR3 is built from 14 residues. Germline CDR1 and CDR2: MDHEN and SYDVKM. The CDR3 region has the DNA TGTGCCAGCAGTGGACTAGCGGGATTCCACGAGCAGTACTTC. It encodes CASSGLAGFHEQYF.

This clonotype was counted a few times. V usage is TRBV28 and J usage is TRBJ1-1; D ambiguous. The CDR3 totals 15 residues. CDR1 is MDHEN, CDR2 SYDVKM, per germline. V lost 2 bases and J 0 bases, leaving 10 bases between the germline ends. The CDR3 region has the DNA TGTGCCAGCAGTTTAGGTCCGGGAATGAACACTGAAGCTTTCTTT. It specifies CASSLGPGMNTEAFF.

This clonotype was seen many times. The chain links TRBV12-3 or TRBV12-4 to TRBJ2-3, with 7 bases fitting TRBD2. The CDR3 covers 14 residues. V was pared by 3 bases and J by 3 bases, with 3 bases of the junction left unmatched. CDR3 in amino acids: CASSLGGSTDTQYF. The CDR3 nucleotides read TGTGCCAGCAGTTTGGGCGGGAGTACAGATACGCAGTATTTT.

This clonotype has ten or more counts. The rearrangement joins TRBV7-3 to TRBJ2-3; D remains unclear. In germline, CDR1 is SGHTA, CDR2 FQGTGA. Trimming cost V 5 bases and J 6 bases, with 15 bases left between them. The CDR3 is 14 amino acids. The CDR3 sequence is CASSLLGPGDTQYF. Here the CDR3 DNA reads TGTGCCAGCAGCCTCCTTGGTCCCGGGGATACGCAGTATTTT.

This clonotype was observed at least ten times. The CDR3 protein is CASSLGLAGASTDTQYF. The CDR3 bases are TGTGCCAGCAGCCTGGGACTAGCGGGGGCGTCCACAGATACGCAGTATTTT. The genes are TRBV7-8 and TRBJ2-3; 14 bases are a match to TRBD2. Trimming at V came to 5 bases and at J to 2 bases, leaving 6 bases not matched to a gene. CDR1 is SGHVS and CDR2 is FQNEAQ in the germline V gene. This CDR3 spans 17 amino acids.

This clonotype was seen at least ten times. This sequence joins TRBV28 and TRBJ2-1; a possible D gene is TRBD2 (6 bases). V was cut by 6 bases and J by 7 bases, with 22 bases left in between. There are 16 residues in the CDR3. Germline V gene data show CDR1 as MDHEN and CDR2 as SYDVKM. The CDR3 DNA follows: TGTGCCAGCAGCCCCCCGGGACTGGAGGGGATGAATGAGCAGTTCTTC. It encodes CASSPPGLEGMNEQFF.

A few counts support this clonotype. The chain links TRBV18 to TRBJ2-7; 13 bases fit TRBD2. This CDR3 is built from 17 residues. Germline V gene data show CDR1 as KGHSH and CDR2 as LQKENI. V was pared by 6 bases and J by 7 bases, with 15 bases of the junction left unmatched. The CDR3 nucleotides are TGTGCCAGCTCTCTTTATGCCATCGGACTAGCGGGAGAAGAGCAGTACTTC. Amino acids: CASSLYAIGLAGEEQYF.

Remarks on this clonotype: At one of its ends the junction is not consistent with the germline gene, which may arise from a read error. The chain is built from TRBV28 and TRBJ2-7; no definite D call. Germline assignment: CDR1 MDHEN and CDR2 SYDVKM. The CDR3 runs 15 residues. The CDR3 region is CASSYQGFSSYKQYF. Here the CDR3 DNA reads TGTGCCAGCAGTTACCAAGGCTTCAGCTCCTACAAGCAGTACTTC.

V and J are TRBV5-5 and TRBJ2-1, with D perhaps TRBD1 (6 bases). This CDR3 spans 15 amino acids. CDR1 SGHKS and CDR2 YYEKEE come from the germline V gene (reference sequence). V lost 5 bases and J lost 4, with 16 bases in between. The CDR3 coding sequence is TGTGCCAGCAGTACCGGGACACAAGTATACAATGAGCAGTTCTTC. Its translation: CASSTGTQVYNEQFF.

A remark on this clonotype: A junction end diverges from the germline sequence, so it may reflect a read error. J is TRBJ2-1 and V is TRBV24-1; D is undetermined. This CDR3 spans 12 amino acids. The germline CDR1 and CDR2 sequences are KGHDR and SFDVKD. The CDR3 reads CATSDLTAEQFF. The CDR3 coding sequence is TGTGCCACCAGTGATTTGACAGCTGAGCAATTCTTC.